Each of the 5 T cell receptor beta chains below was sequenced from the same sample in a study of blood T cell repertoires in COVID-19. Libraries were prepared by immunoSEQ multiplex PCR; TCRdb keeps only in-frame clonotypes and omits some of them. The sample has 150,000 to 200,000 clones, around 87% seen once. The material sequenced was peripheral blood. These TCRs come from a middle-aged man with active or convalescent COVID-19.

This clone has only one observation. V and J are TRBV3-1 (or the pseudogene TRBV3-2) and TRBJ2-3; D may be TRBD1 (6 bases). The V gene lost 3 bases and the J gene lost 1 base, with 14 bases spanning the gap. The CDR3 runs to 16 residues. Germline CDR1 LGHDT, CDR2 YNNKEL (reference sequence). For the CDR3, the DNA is TGTGCCAGCAGCCACAACAGGGTTTCTGGCACAGATACGCAGTATTTT. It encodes CASSHNRVSGTDTQYF.

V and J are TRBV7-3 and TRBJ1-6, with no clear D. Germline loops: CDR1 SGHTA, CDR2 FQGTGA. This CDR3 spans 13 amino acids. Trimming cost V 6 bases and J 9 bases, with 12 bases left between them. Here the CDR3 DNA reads TGTGCCAGCAGTAACGGGGTAGGTTCACCCCTCCACTTT. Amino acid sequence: CASSNGVGSPLHF.

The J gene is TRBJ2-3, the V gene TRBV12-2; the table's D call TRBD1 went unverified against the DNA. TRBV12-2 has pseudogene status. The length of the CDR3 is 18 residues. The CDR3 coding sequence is TGTGCAAGTCGCTTAGTAGCTTACAGGGGGTATATAACAGATACGCAGTATTTT. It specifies CASRLVAYRGYITDTQYF.

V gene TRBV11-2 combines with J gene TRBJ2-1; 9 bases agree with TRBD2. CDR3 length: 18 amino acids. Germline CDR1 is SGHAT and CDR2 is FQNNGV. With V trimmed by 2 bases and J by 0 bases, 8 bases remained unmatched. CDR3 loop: CASSLSLAGPSSYNEQFF. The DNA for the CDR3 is TGTGCCAGCAGCTTATCTCTAGCGGGGCCCAGCTCCTACAATGAGCAGTTCTTC.

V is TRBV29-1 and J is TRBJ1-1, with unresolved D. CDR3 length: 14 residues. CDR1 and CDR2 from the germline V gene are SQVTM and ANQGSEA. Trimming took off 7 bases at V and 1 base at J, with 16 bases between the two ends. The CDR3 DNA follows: TGCAGCGGCTTGAGAGGGCAGACGAACACTGAAGCTTTCTTT. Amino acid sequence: CSGLRGQTNTEAFF.